One T cell receptor (beta chain) is described in this entry. Participants were aged about 18 to 100 years from 20 to 30 US areas. This entry belongs to a study of blood T cell repertoires in COVID-19. Method: immunoSEQ multiplex PCR; TCRdb's copy keeps in-frame clones and lacks some. The sample records around 230,000 clones, roughly 77% being singletons. Germline CDR1 and CDR2: SQVTM and ANQGSEA. This CDR3 spans 13 amino acids. J was trimmed by 4 bases and V by 7 bases; bases with no gene match: 9. The specimen was PBMCs or T cells enriched from blood (not recorded which). This clonotype was obtained from a man aged 40-49 years who had recovered from COVID-19. This chain connects TRBV29-1 to TRBJ1-2; 7 bases line up with TRBD1. The CDR3 DNA follows: TGCAGCGCCGACCGGGACAGAAGCTATGGCTACACCTTC. It is translated as CSADRDRSYGYTF.